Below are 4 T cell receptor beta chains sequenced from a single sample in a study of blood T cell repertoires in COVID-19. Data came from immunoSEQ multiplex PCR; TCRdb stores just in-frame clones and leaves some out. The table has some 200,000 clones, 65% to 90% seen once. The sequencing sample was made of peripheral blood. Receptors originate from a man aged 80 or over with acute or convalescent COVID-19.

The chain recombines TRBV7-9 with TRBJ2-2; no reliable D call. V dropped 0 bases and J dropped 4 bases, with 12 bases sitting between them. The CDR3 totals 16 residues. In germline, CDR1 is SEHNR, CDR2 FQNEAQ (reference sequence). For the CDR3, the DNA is TGTGCCAGCAGCTTAGCCTTCCAGGTCAGCACCGGGGAGCTGTTTTTT. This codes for CASSLAFQVSTGELFF.

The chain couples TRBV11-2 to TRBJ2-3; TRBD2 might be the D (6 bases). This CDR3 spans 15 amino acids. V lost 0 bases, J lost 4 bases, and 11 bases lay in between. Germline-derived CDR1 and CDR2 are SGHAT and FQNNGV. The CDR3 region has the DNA TGTGCCAGCAGCTTAGATCTGATAGCGGCAGATACGCAGTATTTT. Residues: CASSLDLIAADTQYF.

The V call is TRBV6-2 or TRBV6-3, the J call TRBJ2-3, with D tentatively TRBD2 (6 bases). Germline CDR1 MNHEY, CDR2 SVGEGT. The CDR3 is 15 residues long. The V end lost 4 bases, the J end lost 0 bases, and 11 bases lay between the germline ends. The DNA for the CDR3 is TGTGCCAGCAGTTTCGCGGGGTTGAGCACAGATACGCAGTATTTT. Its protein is CASSFAGLSTDTQYF.

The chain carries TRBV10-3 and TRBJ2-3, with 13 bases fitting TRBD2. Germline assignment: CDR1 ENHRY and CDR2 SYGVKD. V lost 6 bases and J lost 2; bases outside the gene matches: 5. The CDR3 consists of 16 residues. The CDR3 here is CAIRPGLAGPTDTQYF. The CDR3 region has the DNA TGTGCCATCAGACCGGGACTAGCGGGGCCCACAGATACGCAGTATTTT.